The 30 T cell receptor beta chains given below trace back to one sample, sequenced in a study of identical twins. TCRdb re-derived calls from the 5' RACE reads in MiXCR, one entry per CDR3 protein. Of approximately 690,000 distinct CDR3 sequences in the sample, approximately 6% were seen once. The sequencing input was naive T cells sorted from blood. These receptors were taken from a man aged 18 to 29 in good health.

This clonotype was counted many times. This chain joins TRBV29-1 and TRBJ1-1, with 7 bases identical to TRBD1. J was trimmed by 0 bases and V by 8 bases; bases with no gene match: 6. The CDR3 length is 13 residues. The V gene's germline CDR1 is SQVTM and CDR2 ANQGSEA. The DNA of the CDR3 is TGCAGCATTCGACAGGGTATGAACACTGAAGCTTTCTTT. Residues: CSIRQGMNTEAFF.

This clonotype was counted ten times or more. J is TRBJ2-5 and V is TRBV3-1; D remains unclear. CDR3 length equals 15 residues. The germline V gene encodes CDR1 LGHDT and CDR2 YNNKEL (reference sequence). V dropped 6 bases and J dropped 1 base, with 15 bases sitting between them. The CDR3 DNA reads TGTGCCAGCAGATCTACACTCCTGCCCCAAGAGACCCAGTACTTC. This codes for CASRSTLLPQETQYF.

The chain combines TRBV12-3 or TRBV12-4 with TRBJ1-1; tentatively, D is TRBD1 (6 bases). V was pared by 2 bases and J by 4 bases, with 14 bases between. The CDR3 loop spans 15 amino acids. The DNA of the CDR3 is TGTGCCAGCAGTTTACAAGGGGGAGCTAGCACTGAAGCTTTCTTT. This codes for CASSLQGGASTEAFF.

This clonotype has a handful of counts. This rearrangement joins TRBV6-5 to TRBJ2-7; a weak D match, TRBD1 (5 bases). This CDR3 comprises 14 residues. V was pared by 0 bases and J by 1 base, with 7 bases between. Germline CDR1 and CDR2: MNHEY and SVGAGI. CDR3 coding DNA: TGTGCCAGCAGTTACTCCCAGGGATCCTACGAGCAGTACTTC. It specifies CASSYSQGSYEQYF.

This clonotype was found many times. The V gene is TRBV5-1, the J gene TRBJ2-3, with D perhaps TRBD1 (5 bases). The CDR3 has 15 residues. The germline V gene encodes CDR1 SGHRS and CDR2 YFSETQ. V was pared by 4 bases and J by 2 bases, with 14 bases between. The CDR3 bases are TGCGCCAGCAGCAACCTTCTAGGGGACACAGATACGCAGTATTTT. Translated: CASSNLLGDTDTQYF. The variable domain in full, with the rest retrieved from reference TRBV5-1 and TRBJ2-3, is KAGVTQTPRYLIKTRGQQVTLSCSPISGHRSVSWYQQTPGQGLQFLFEYFSETQRNKGNFPGRFSGRQFSNSRSEMNVSTLELGDSALYLCASSNLLGDTDTQYFGPGTRLTVL.

This clonotype was picked up a small number of times. The CDR3 DNA sequence: TGTGCCAGCAGCGCTAGCCCTGAGGGACAGGGATTTGAAGCTTTCTTT. Its protein is CASSASPEGQGFEAFF. This chain links TRBV7-9 with TRBJ1-1; 9 nucleotides match TRBD1. V lost 5 bases to trimming and J lost 7 bases; unmatched junction nucleotides: 14. The CDR3 contains 16 residues. Germline assignment: CDR1 SEHNR and CDR2 FQNEAQ (reference sequence). Using reference TRBV7-9 and TRBJ1-1 for the parts outside the CDR3, the full variable domain is DTGVSQNPRHKITKRGQNVTFRCDPISEHNRLYWYRQTLGQGPEFLTYFQNEAQLEKSRLLSDRFSAERPKGSFSTLEIQRTEQGDSAMYLCASSASPEGQGFEAFFGQGTRLTVV.

This clonotype was detected ten times or more. The rearrangement joins TRBV6-5 to TRBJ2-1, with D possibly TRBD2 on 6 matching bases. The CDR3 contains 12 residues. The germline V and J ends were trimmed by 5 bases and 9 bases, with 11 bases remaining between them. Germline CDR1 reads MNHEY; CDR2 reads SVGAGI. The CDR3, as DNA: TGTGCCAGCAGTCAGGGACTTCTTGAGCAGTTCTTC. It encodes CASSQGLLEQFF.

This clonotype was counted between two and nine times. The rearrangement joins TRBV4-2 to TRBJ2-1; the match to TRBD2 covers 10 bases. V shed 4 bases, J shed 7 bases, and the junction held 7 bases outside the gene matches. This CDR3 comprises 15 residues. In germline, CDR1 is LGHNA, CDR2 YNFKEQ. CDR3 sequence (DNA): TGTGCCAGCAGCCTCAGCGGGAGGGCTGAAAATGAGCAGTTCTTC. Its protein product is CASSLSGRAENEQFF.

This clonotype appeared many times. The chain uses TRBV14 and TRBJ1-1, with a tentative D call TRBD1 (5 bases). V was shortened by 1 base and J by 4 bases, with 13 bases between the two germline ends. From germline, CDR1 is SGHDN and CDR2 FVKESK. CDR3 length equals 15 residues. The DNA of the CDR3 is TGTGCCAGCAGCCAAGTCAGGGCGGGCGGCACTGAAGCTTTCTTT. Amino acid sequence: CASSQVRAGGTEAFF.

V and J are TRBV9 and TRBJ2-7, with a possible D match to TRBD2 (6 bases). Trimming shortened V by 0 bases and J by 5 bases, and 12 bases separated the two germline ends. The CDR3 totals 14 residues. Germline CDR1 reads SGDLS; CDR2 reads YYNGEE. The CDR3 is CASSVGLERDEQYF. The DNA for the CDR3 is TGTGCCAGCAGCGTAGGACTAGAGAGGGACGAGCAGTACTTC.

This clonotype was counted between two and nine times. The CDR3 nucleotides are TGTGCCAGCAGCCTTCGACTAGCGGGAAGGGGTTTTCAAGAGACCCAGTACTTC. As protein: CASSLRLAGRGFQETQYF. This rearrangement joins TRBV4-2 to TRBJ2-5; 11 bases are a match to TRBD2. Germline-derived CDR1 and CDR2 are LGHNA and YNFKEQ. The CDR3 has 18 residues. Trimming cost V 4 bases and J 2 bases; bases outside gene matches: 12.

V gene TRBV7-3 combines with J gene TRBJ1-5; 7 positions agree with TRBD1. CDR3 length equals 19 residues. Germline values: CDR1 SGHTA, CDR2 FQGTGA. Unmatched junction bases numbered 16, after V lost 1 base and J lost 4 bases. The CDR3 region is CASSLSLLGLGQPNQPQHF. CDR3 nucleotides: TGTGCCAGCAGCTTAAGTTTACTGGGGTTGGGACAGCCTAATCAGCCCCAGCATTTT. Drawing the rest from reference TRBV7-3 and TRBJ1-5, the complete variable domain is GAGVSQTPSNKVTEKGKYVELRCDPISGHTALYWYRQSLGQGPEFLIYFQGTGAADDSGLPNDRFFAVRPEGSVSTLKIQRTERGDSAVYLCASSLSLLGLGQPNQPQHFGDGTRLSIL.

This clonotype was seen ten or more times. The rearrangement uses TRBV24-1 and TRBJ2-1; 8 bases line up with TRBD2. Per germline, CDR1 KGHDR and CDR2 SFDVKD. CDR3 length: 15 residues. J gave up 7 bases and V 4 bases, and 8 bases lay outside the gene matches. CDR3 sequence: CATSEVGSGDNEQFF. The CDR3 DNA reads TGTGCCACCAGTGAGGTGGGTAGCGGGGATAATGAGCAGTTCTTC.

V usage is TRBV10-3 and J usage is TRBJ2-7; the D gene is possibly TRBD1 (7 bases). Germline loops: CDR1 ENHRY, CDR2 SYGVKD. V was trimmed by 0 bases and J by 5 bases, leaving 14 bases between them. The CDR3 spans 15 residues. CDR3 coding DNA: TGTGCCATCAGTGAGTCGAGACAGGGAGGAAACGAGCAGTACTTC. It codes for CAISESRQGGNEQYF.

This clonotype was seen repeatedly, ten times or more. This rearrangement joins TRBV29-1 to TRBJ2-1; 7 bases agree with TRBD2. The germline V gene has CDR1 SQVTM and CDR2 ANQGSEA. With V trimmed by 2 bases and J by 1 base, 2 bases remained unmatched. CDR3 size: 14 residues. The CDR3 here is CSVEREGSYNEQFF. In nucleotides, the CDR3 is TGCAGCGTTGAAAGGGAGGGGTCCTACAATGAGCAGTTCTTC.

In DNA, the CDR3 is TGCAGTGCCGGTGCCCCGGGACTAGCCACAGATACGCAGTATTTT. Amino acids: CSAGAPGLATDTQYF. The chain is built from TRBV20-1 and TRBJ2-3; 9 bases are shared with TRBD2. Germline V CDR1 and CDR2: DFQATT, SNEGSKA (reference sequence). V was clipped by 6 bases and J by 2 bases; unmatched bases: 9. The CDR3 totals 15 residues.

This chain uses TRBV7-7 with TRBJ2-7; 9 nucleotides align to TRBD1. Germline CDR1 SSHAT, CDR2 FNYEAQ (reference sequence). The junction had 9 bases not matched to a gene; V was cut back by 4 bases and J by 5 bases. The CDR3 sequence is 15 residues long. The CDR3 spells CASSSGTGPPNEQYF. In nucleotides, the CDR3 is TGTGCCAGCAGCTCCGGGACAGGGCCCCCTAACGAGCAGTACTTC.

This clonotype was detected ten times or more. The rearrangement links TRBV20-1 to TRBJ1-5; D call uncertain. Trimming pared 2 bases from V and 2 bases from J, leaving 10 bases between. The CDR3 is 14 amino acids. From germline, CDR1 is DFQATT and CDR2 SNEGSKA (reference sequence). The CDR3 spells CSARTGLGNQPQHF. The CDR3 DNA is TGCAGTGCTAGAACCGGACTCGGCAATCAGCCCCAGCATTTT.

This chain connects TRBV5-1 to TRBJ2-1, with D possibly TRBD1 on 5 matching bases. Trimming left V 5 bases short and J 6 bases short, with 18 bases between. CDR1 and CDR2 from the germline V gene are SGHRS and YFSETQ. This CDR3 comprises 15 residues. CDR3 loop: CASSLGLGEANEQFF. Written as DNA, the CDR3 is TGCGCCAGCAGTCTAGGCCTAGGGGAAGCCAATGAGCAGTTCTTC.

This clonotype was counted a few times. The J gene is TRBJ2-7, the V gene TRBV6-5, with D unclear. Trimming stripped 5 bases from V and 6 bases from J, with 8 bases between. CDR3 length: 11 amino acids. The germline CDR1 and CDR2 sequences are MNHEY and SVGAGI. This chain's CDR3 is CASSRLGEQYF. The CDR3 DNA follows: TGTGCCAGCAGTAGGTTGGGCGAGCAGTACTTC.

The table lists this clonotype with a few counts. Germline and junction disagree at one end, which may indicate a read error. The rearrangement uses TRBV20-1 and TRBJ2-1; 13 positions agree with TRBD2. This CDR3 is 14 amino acids long. Germline CDR1 reads DFQATT; CDR2 reads SNEGSKA (reference sequence). CDR3 coding DNA: TGCAGTCCTAGGACTAGCGGGAGAGCGGATGAGCAGTTCTTC. Translation gives CSPRTSGRADEQFF.

This clonotype was seen only a few times. V is TRBV30 and J is TRBJ2-7; TRBD1 might be the D (5 bases). The V gene's germline CDR1 is GTSNPN and CDR2 SVGIG (reference sequence). Trimming took off 2 bases at V and 2 bases at J, with 10 bases between the two ends. The CDR3 is 13 amino acids. The CDR3 bases are TGTGCCTGGAGTCCCAGGGATACCTACGAGCAGTACGTC. As protein: CAWSPRDTYEQYV.

This clonotype was seen many times. The rearrangement joins TRBV6-2 or TRBV6-3 to TRBJ2-7; 8 positions match TRBD2. V lost 0 bases, J lost 1 base, and 2 bases stayed unmatched. Germline CDR1 reads MNHEY; CDR2 reads SVGEGT. The CDR3 extends over 15 amino acids. CDR3 region: CASSYSGTRSYEQYF. The DNA of the CDR3 is TGTGCCAGCAGTTACTCCGGGACTAGATCCTACGAGCAGTACTTC.

The table lists this clonotype with a few counts. Written as DNA, the CDR3 is TGTGCCAGCAGATCCACCCGGACTAGCGGAAGCTACAATGAGCAGTTCTTC. Encoded protein: CASRSTRTSGSYNEQFF. The chain combines TRBV6-1 with TRBJ2-1; 10 nucleotides agree with TRBD2. Unmatched junction bases numbered 11, after V lost 6 bases and J lost 3 bases. The germline V gene has CDR1 MNHNS and CDR2 SASEGT. The CDR3 totals 17 residues.

This clonotype was detected ten times or more. V and J are TRBV3-2 and TRBJ2-7; the table assigns TRBD1, which was not confirmed against the DNA. TRBV3-2 is given as a pseudogene. The CDR3 has 19 amino acids. This CDR3 is CASSSKITWPGLARYEQYF. The CDR3 bases are TGTGCCAGCAGCTCCAAGATTACTTGGCCGGGGCTAGCTCGCTACGAGCAGTACTTC.

The table lists this clonotype with many counts. V is TRBV20-1 and J is TRBJ2-1; 10 bases fit TRBD1. The length of the CDR3 is 16 residues. V dropped 1 base and J dropped 7; count of bases not matched to a gene: 10. Germline assignment: CDR1 DFQATT and CDR2 SNEGSKA (reference sequence). CDR3 in DNA: TGCAGTGCTAGAGCTACCGGGACAGGGGTTTTGAATGAGCAGTTCTTC. Its translation: CSARATGTGVLNEQFF.

The sample holds a few counts of this clonotype. The rearrangement links TRBV11-2 to TRBJ2-2; no definite D call. CDR3 length: 15 residues. V lost 2 bases, J lost 5 bases, and 12 bases lay in between. CDR1 is SGHAT, CDR2 FQNNGV, per germline. CDR3 nucleotides: TGTGCCAGCAGCTTAAATCCCATACAAACCGGGGAGCTGTTTTTT. It specifies CASSLNPIQTGELFF.

V and J are TRBV6-2 or TRBV6-3 and TRBJ2-6, with 10 nucleotides matching TRBD1. This CDR3 contains 17 residues. J was trimmed by 2 bases and V by 10 bases; bases with no gene match: 11. In germline, CDR1 is MNHEY, CDR2 SVGEGT. DNA of the CDR3: TGTGCCACCAAGTCCGGACAGGGGGGAACTGGGGCCAACGTCCTGACTTTC. This encodes CATKSGQGGTGANVLTF.

This clonotype was counted between two and nine times. The chain has TRBV13 and TRBJ2-2; 13 nucleotides match TRBD2. The V and J ends lost 5 bases and 4 bases, in that order; junction bases with no gene match: 22. The CDR3 sequence is 22 residues long. From germline, CDR1 is PRHDT and CDR2 FYEKMQ (reference sequence). This CDR3 reads CASSTRSTLAGGPRLGTGELFF. DNA for the CDR3: TGTGCCAGCAGCACCCGATCAACACTAGCGGGAGGGCCGCGGCTGGGCACCGGGGAGCTGTTTTTT.

This clonotype was counted at least ten times. This chain joins TRBV12-3 or TRBV12-4 and TRBJ1-3; D may be TRBD1 (5 bases). The CDR3 consists of 14 residues. Trimming cost V 2 bases and J 4 bases, with 9 bases left between them. The CDR3 nucleotides are TGTGCCAGCAGTTTAAGACAGTCAGGAAACACCATATATTTT. Residues: CASSLRQSGNTIYF.